The 14 T cell receptor beta chains presented below share a single source sample, sequenced in a study of T cell responses to AZD1222 COVID-19 vaccine (TCRdb year 2021). The library came from the immunoSEQ multiplex PCR assay. TCRdb carries this immuneACCESS record with in-frame sequences only. Its versions omit some clonotypes, under half of them owing to an unresolved V gene in the studies checked, with the rest unexplained. This sample has nearly 110,000 clones in its table, and roughly nine tenths of those were observed once. 5% to 6% of the sample is taken by the ten largest. The time point tag for this specimen amounts to: baseline before first vaccination. Sequencing used peripheral blood, obtained on day 0 of AZD1222 vaccination. The receptor set was obtained from an adult in good health.

The chain joins TRBV5-8 to TRBJ1-1; no definite D call. Germline V gives CDR1 SGHTS, CDR2 YDEGEE. The CDR3 extends over 8 amino acids. CDR3 sequence: CAGTEAFF. CDR3 sequence (DNA): TGTGCTGGAACTGAAGCTTTCTTT.

The gene calls are TRBV6-2 or TRBV6-3 and TRBJ2-5; unclear D gene. The germline V gene encodes CDR1 MNHEY and CDR2 SVGEGT. The CDR3 is made up of 13 amino acids. V was cut by 1 base and J by 5 bases, with 8 bases left in between. This chain's CDR3 is CASSYLVRETQYF. The CDR3, as DNA: TGTGCCAGCAGTTACTTAGTTAGGGAGACCCAGTACTTC.

The chain joins TRBV7-2 to TRBJ2-5, with D possibly TRBD2 on 5 matching bases. The CDR3 runs to 13 residues. Trimming pared 6 bases from V and 0 bases from J, leaving 8 bases between. Germline CDR1 SGHTA, CDR2 FQGNSA. The CDR3 sequence: CASRSGNQETQYF. CDR3 in DNA: TGTGCCAGCAGGTCGGGGAACCAAGAGACCCAGTACTTC.

Concerning this clone: The sample contains more than one DNA sequence encoding this CDR3. The chain joins TRBV5-1 to TRBJ2-1, with TRBD2 matching over 11 bases. CDR1 is SGHRS and CDR2 is YFSETQ in the germline V gene. V gave up 1 base and J gave up 7 bases; unmatched junction bases: 4. CDR3 length: 15 residues. CDR3 sequence: CASSLTSGSGNEQFF. DNA for the CDR3: TGCGCCAGCAGCTTGACTAGCGGGAGCGGGAATGAGCAGTTCTTC.

The chain uses TRBV9 and TRBJ2-1; TRBD2 might be the D (6 bases). The V gene lost 1 base and the J gene lost 8 bases, with 16 bases spanning the gap. The CDR3 loop spans 15 amino acids. Looked up from germline, CDR1 is SGDLS and CDR2 is YYNGEE. CDR3 loop: CASSVSAGTSDEQFF. CDR3 nucleotide sequence: TGTGCCAGCAGCGTATCCGCGGGAACAAGTGATGAGCAGTTCTTC.

The chain carries TRBV6-5 and TRBJ1-4; no definite D call. With 0 bases removed from V and 7 bases from J, the gap between germline ends came to 9 bases. The germline gives CDR1 MNHEY, CDR2 SVGAGI. The CDR3 runs to 14 residues. The CDR3 region is CASSYSGSVEKLFF. In nucleotides, the CDR3 is TGTGCCAGCAGTTACTCGGGCAGTGTTGAAAAACTGTTTTTT.

The chain combines TRBV19 with TRBJ1-1; 11 bases agree with TRBD1. The CDR3 length is 15 residues. Trimming took 8 bases from V and 3 from J; bases not matched to a gene: 8. CDR1 and CDR2 (germline): LNHDA, SQIVND (reference sequence). The CDR3 sequence is CASGGPGQGDTEAFF. Written as DNA, the CDR3 is TGTGCCAGTGGCGGGCCGGGACAGGGGGACACTGAAGCTTTCTTT.

The genes are TRBV19 and TRBJ2-6; TRBD1 aligns across 7 bases. V dropped 9 bases and J dropped 2; count of bases not matched to a gene: 7. The length of the CDR3 is 15 residues. Germline values: CDR1 LNHDA, CDR2 SQIVND (reference sequence). The CDR3 nucleotides read TGTGCCAGCGATTTAACAGGGGCTGGGGCCAACGTCCTGACTTTC. Protein sequence: CASDLTGAGANVLTF.

V is TRBV20-1 and J is TRBJ2-5, with no clear D. Trimming stripped 3 bases from V and 5 bases from J, with 4 bases between. The CDR3 loop spans 10 amino acids. Per germline, CDR1 DFQATT and CDR2 SNEGSKA (reference sequence). The CDR3 loop is CSASSETQYF. The CDR3 region has the DNA TGCAGTGCTAGCTCGGAGACCCAGTACTTC.

The chain recombines TRBV15 with TRBJ2-3; a weak D match, TRBD1 (6 bases). CDR3 length equals 15 residues. Germline V gene data show CDR1 as LNHNV and CDR2 as YYDKDF (reference sequence). V gave up 0 bases and J gave up 4 bases, with 11 bases separating them. CDR3 sequence reads: CATSRDTGQADTQYF. The CDR3 region has the DNA TGTGCCACCAGCAGAGATACAGGGCAAGCAGATACGCAGTATTTT.

V gene TRBV20-1 combines with J gene TRBJ2-7; D remains ambiguous. Between the trimmed V and J ends, which lost 3 bases and 5 bases, there was a span of 14 bases. From germline, CDR1 is DFQATT and CDR2 SNEGSKA (reference sequence). The CDR3 totals 13 residues. The CDR3 DNA reads TGCAGTGCTAGTTTAAGGGTGTCCCACGAGCAGTACTTC. Translation: CSASLRVSHEQYF.

The rearrangement links TRBV28 to TRBJ1-2; TRBD1 is a possible D gene (5 bases). The germline gives CDR1 MDHEN, CDR2 SYDVKM. Trimming shortened V by 2 bases and J by 7 bases, and 8 bases separated the two germline ends. The CDR3 has 12 amino acids. The CDR3 reads CASSLLGGGYTF. The CDR3 bases are TGTGCCAGCAGTTTACTGGGGGGTGGCTACACCTTC.

The chain is built from TRBV28 and TRBJ1-1, with TRBD1 matching over 8 bases. This CDR3 has 15 amino acids. Trimming cost V 6 bases and J 0 bases; bases outside gene matches: 6. The germline V gene encodes CDR1 MDHEN and CDR2 SYDVKM. CDR3 residues: CASSLRGLMNTEAFF. The CDR3, as DNA: TGTGCCAGCAGCCTCAGGGGGCTGATGAACACTGAAGCTTTCTTT.

This clone showed up just once. The V and J genes are TRBV18 and TRBJ1-1; TRBD1 might be the D (6 bases). Germline assignment: CDR1 KGHSH and CDR2 LQKENI. The CDR3 has 16 amino acids. Trimming removed 0 bases at V and 1 base at J, with 12 bases between. In DNA form, the CDR3 reads TGTGCCAGCTCACCACCGGGGGCGCGGGGGAACACTGAAGCTTTCTTT. It encodes CASSPPGARGNTEAFF.